Listed below are T cell receptor beta chains from one sample, sequenced in a study of vaccination and CD4 T cells after COVID-19. Each CDR3 protein gets one entry after TCRdb re-called the PCR reads with MiXCR. Of about 9,500 distinct CDR3 sequences listed, about 28% were seen once; the top ten hold roughly 23%. Which antigens these TCRs recognize remains unknown. The sequenced material came from CD4+ T cells from blood, cultured in vitro. Receptor source: a human donor in good health. The CDR3 runs from the conserved cysteine through the conserved F or W. Fields, in order: D gene, V gene, J gene, clone size, CDR3 protein, CDR3 DNA. D genes are given only for firm matches. For some rows the clone size is stated as once, few or many, or as a class when expanded; others skip it.

D gene: .; V gene: TRBV4-2; J gene: TRBJ2-1; clone size: .; CDR3 protein: CASSRDGLAHNEQFF; CDR3 DNA: TGTGCCAGCAGCCGAGATGGACTGGCCCACAATGAGCAGTTCTTC
D gene: TRBD1; V gene: TRBV20-1; J gene: TRBJ1-3; clone size: .; CDR3 protein: CSAWDRVIRNTIYF; CDR3 DNA: TGCAGTGCTTGGGACAGGGTCATAAGAAACACCATATATTTT
D gene: TRBD1; V gene: TRBV28; J gene: TRBJ2-1; clone size: .; CDR3 protein: CASSPTGGSYNEQFF; CDR3 DNA: TGTGCCAGCAGTCCAACAGGGGGTTCCTACAATGAGCAGTTCTTC
D gene: .; V gene: TRBV7-2; J gene: TRBJ2-7; clone size: .; CDR3 protein: CASSLFNEQYF; CDR3 DNA: TGTGCCAGCAGCTTATTCAACGAGCAGTACTTC
D gene: TRBD2; V gene: TRBV20-1; J gene: TRBJ2-1; clone size: .; CDR3 protein: CSARTFSVILAGVNEQFF; CDR3 DNA: TGCAGTGCTAGAACCTTTAGTGTTATACTAGCGGGAGTGAATGAGCAGTTCTTC
D gene: .; V gene: TRBV20-1; J gene: TRBJ2-7; clone size: few; CDR3 protein: CSAAQAVGEQYF; CDR3 DNA: TGCAGTGCTGCCCAGGCGGTTGGCGAGCAGTACTTC
D gene: .; V gene: TRBV7-8; J gene: TRBJ2-1; clone size: few; CDR3 protein: CASSLSGPGNEQFF; CDR3 DNA: TGTGCCAGCAGCTTATCAGGTCCGGGCAATGAGCAGTTCTTC
D gene: TRBD1; V gene: TRBV7-2; J gene: TRBJ2-7; clone size: few; CDR3 protein: CASSLATGGTYEQYF; CDR3 DNA: TGTGCCAGCAGCTTAGCTACAGGGGGTACCTACGAGCAGTACTTC
D gene: .; V gene: TRBV15; J gene: TRBJ1-4; clone size: .; CDR3 protein: CATSRGLATNGKLFF; CDR3 DNA: TGTGCCACCAGCAGAGGACTCGCAACTAATGGAAAACTGTTTTTT
D gene: .; V gene: TRBV9; J gene: TRBJ2-7; clone size: .; CDR3 protein: CASSASGVGYEQYF; CDR3 DNA: TGTGCCAGCAGCGCCTCGGGAGTCGGCTACGAGCAGTACTTC
D gene: TRBD2; V gene: TRBV19; J gene: TRBJ2-1; clone size: .; CDR3 protein: CASSILRTSGRPNNEQFF; CDR3 DNA: TGTGCCAGTAGTATTCTGCGTACTAGCGGGAGGCCTAACAATGAGCAGTTCTTC
D gene: .; V gene: TRBV7-9; J gene: TRBJ2-1; clone size: .; CDR3 protein: CASSLGVTVTYNEQFF; CDR3 DNA: TGTGCCAGCAGCTTAGGGGTGACGGTTACCTACAATGAGCAGTTCTTC
D gene: .; V gene: TRBV12-3/TRBV12-4; J gene: TRBJ1-5; clone size: .; CDR3 protein: CASSLAGGEGNQPQHF; CDR3 DNA: TGTGCCAGCAGCCTCGCGGGGGGGGAAGGCAATCAGCCCCAGCATTTT
D gene: .; V gene: TRBV30; J gene: TRBJ2-5; clone size: few; CDR3 protein: CAWSRFGGSSTQYF; CDR3 DNA: TGTGCCTGGTCCCGTTTTGGCGGGTCCAGTACCCAGTACTTC
D gene: TRBD2; V gene: TRBV5-6; J gene: TRBJ2-7; clone size: .; CDR3 protein: CASSLATSTEQYF; CDR3 DNA: TGTGCCAGCAGCTTGGCGACTAGCACCGAGCAGTACTTC
D gene: .; V gene: TRBV28; J gene: TRBJ1-5; clone size: .; CDR3 protein: CASSLLGNQPQHF; CDR3 DNA: TGTGCCAGCAGTTTATTGGGCAATCAGCCCCAGCATTTT
D gene: .; V gene: TRBV19; J gene: TRBJ2-3; clone size: .; CDR3 protein: CASSVPAGGITDTQYF; CDR3 DNA: TGTGCCAGTAGTGTGCCGGCAGGGGGGATCACAGATACGCAGTATTTT
D gene: TRBD1; V gene: TRBV5-6; J gene: TRBJ1-5; clone size: .; CDR3 protein: CASSSDRDQPQHF; CDR3 DNA: TGTGCCAGCAGCTCGGACAGGGATCAGCCCCAGCATTTT
D gene: .; V gene: TRBV6-1; J gene: TRBJ2-2; clone size: few; CDR3 protein: CASILGRGDTGELFF; CDR3 DNA: TGTGCCAGCATCCTAGGGAGGGGGGACACCGGGGAGCTGTTTTTT
D gene: .; V gene: TRBV6-1; J gene: TRBJ2-6; clone size: few; CDR3 protein: CASITAGTNGANVLTF; CDR3 DNA: TGTGCCAGCATCACCGCCGGGACAAATGGGGCCAACGTCCTGACTTTC
D gene: TRBD1; V gene: TRBV6-1; J gene: TRBJ1-1; clone size: few; CDR3 protein: CASSHQTGTVKSEAFF; CDR3 DNA: TGTGCCAGCAGCCACCAGACCGGGACAGTTAAATCTGAAGCTTTCTTT
D gene: .; V gene: TRBV7-2; J gene: TRBJ1-3; clone size: few; CDR3 protein: CASSPNRLAQDTIYF; CDR3 DNA: TGTGCCAGCAGCCCGAATCGACTGGCCCAGGACACCATATATTTT
D gene: TRBD1; V gene: TRBV27; J gene: TRBJ2-7; clone size: .; CDR3 protein: CASSPLRGRFYEQYF; CDR3 DNA: TGTGCCAGCAGCCCCCTCAGGGGGCGCTTTTACGAGCAGTACTTC
D gene: TRBD1; V gene: TRBV12-3/TRBV12-4; J gene: TRBJ1-5; clone size: .; CDR3 protein: CASSPARDRQPQHF; CDR3 DNA: TGTGCCAGCAGTCCGGCCCGGGACAGACAACCCCAGCATTTT
D gene: TRBD2; V gene: TRBV11-2; J gene: TRBJ2-5; clone size: .; CDR3 protein: CASSPPGLAGETQYF; CDR3 DNA: TGTGCCAGCAGCCCCCCGGGACTAGCCGGGGAGACCCAGTACTTC
D gene: .; V gene: TRBV27; J gene: TRBJ1-1; clone size: few; CDR3 protein: CASSPKGNVGEAFF; CDR3 DNA: TGTGCCAGCAGTCCCAAGGGCAACGTCGGTGAAGCTTTCTTT
D gene: TRBD2; V gene: TRBV6-2/TRBV6-3; J gene: TRBJ2-3; clone size: few; CDR3 protein: CASLKLAGAIDTQYF; CDR3 DNA: TGTGCCAGCCTAAAACTAGCGGGAGCTATAGATACGCAGTATTTT
D gene: .; V gene: TRBV7-2; J gene: TRBJ1-5; clone size: .; CDR3 protein: CASSLISGRVDPQHF; CDR3 DNA: TGTGCCAGCAGCTTAATCTCAGGGAGAGTCGACCCCCAGCATTTT
D gene: .; V gene: TRBV6-1; J gene: TRBJ2-6; clone size: few; CDR3 protein: CASSPRANVLTF; CDR3 DNA: TGTGCCAGCAGCCCCCGGGCCAACGTCCTGACTTTC
D gene: .; V gene: TRBV6-1; J gene: TRBJ2-4; clone size: .; CDR3 protein: CASSGWDLAKNIQYF; CDR3 DNA: TGTGCCAGCAGTGGATGGGACCTAGCCAAAAACATTCAGTACTTC
D gene: TRBD2; V gene: TRBV19; J gene: TRBJ2-5; clone size: .; CDR3 protein: CASSSLLAGGMETQYF; CDR3 DNA: TGTGCCAGTAGTTCCTTACTAGCGGGAGGTATGGAGACCCAGTACTTC
D gene: .; V gene: TRBV19; J gene: TRBJ1-5; clone size: few; CDR3 protein: CASSSGGNSNQPQHF; CDR3 DNA: TGTGCCAGTAGTAGCGGGGGGAATAGCAATCAGCCCCAGCATTTT
D gene: .; V gene: TRBV7-6; J gene: TRBJ1-2; clone size: .; CDR3 protein: CASSSFSYGYTF; CDR3 DNA: TGTGCCAGCAGCTCATTCAGCTATGGCTACACCTTC
D gene: .; V gene: TRBV10-3; J gene: TRBJ1-1; clone size: few; CDR3 protein: CAIGPDMNTEAFF; CDR3 DNA: TGTGCCATCGGTCCCGATATGAACACTGAAGCTTTCTTT
D gene: TRBD1; V gene: TRBV7-2; J gene: TRBJ2-7; clone size: few; CDR3 protein: CASSRDRGISYEQYF; CDR3 DNA: TGTGCCAGCAGCCGCGACAGGGGCATCTCCTACGAGCAGTACTTC
D gene: TRBD1; V gene: TRBV6-4; J gene: TRBJ2-7; clone size: .; CDR3 protein: CASPSDRDNEQYF; CDR3 DNA: TGTGCCAGCCCATCAGACAGGGACAACGAGCAGTACTTC
D gene: .; V gene: TRBV4-1; J gene: TRBJ1-2; clone size: few; CDR3 protein: CASSPLGRPDYGYTF; CDR3 DNA: TGCGCCAGCAGCCCGCTTGGGCGTCCCGACTATGGCTACACCTTC
D gene: .; V gene: TRBV9; J gene: TRBJ2-3; clone size: .; CDR3 protein: CASSLDPSTDTQYF; CDR3 DNA: TGTGCCAGCAGCCTCGACCCCAGCACAGATACGCAGTATTTT
D gene: TRBD2; V gene: TRBV7-2; J gene: TRBJ2-3; clone size: .; CDR3 protein: CASGPWLAVGTDTQYF; CDR3 DNA: TGTGCCAGCGGCCCTTGGCTAGCGGTCGGCACAGATACGCAGTATTTT
D gene: .; V gene: TRBV25-1; J gene: TRBJ1-2; clone size: few; CDR3 protein: CASSEFPARSRDGYTF; CDR3 DNA: TGTGCCAGCAGTGAATTCCCGGCCCGGAGCCGTGATGGCTACACCTTC
D gene: TRBD1; V gene: TRBV10-3; J gene: TRBJ1-1; clone size: medium-sized; CDR3 protein: CATRTGSNEAFF; CDR3 DNA: TGTGCCACCAGGACAGGGTCTAATGAAGCTTTCTTT